There are a few counts of the clone carrying this T cell receptor beta chain. Its antigen is not known. A second PCR, run for about 7 to 11 cycles, used a sample-barcoded 5' primer plus a J-beta primer mix. Each cDNA molecule received a tag from a template-switch adaptor that had 12 random nucleotides. TCRdb itself ran the 5' RACE reads through MiXCR, one entry per CDR3 protein. Among 850,000 to 1,000,000 distinct CDR3 sequences, roughly 50% were seen once, and the ten largest hold 13%. This sample was taken from a study of blood T cells in healthy people across ages. The wider study: Through template switching, about one barcoded beta molecule was captured per two T cells, as measured in model experiments. Regarding the study as a whole: A roughly linear age-dependent decrease characterized TCR beta diversity per million T cells. Donors of long life had a larger count of naive CD4+ cells and greater diversity than aged donors.

The receptor's source is a man between 25 and 39 years old in good health. Input material: blood.

CDR3 sequence: CASSPPTSFNEQYF. The CDR3 nucleotides read TGTGCCAGCAGCCCGCCGACTAGCTTCAACGAGCAGTACTTC. The gene calls are TRBV7-9 and TRBJ2-7; 7 bases align to TRBD2. The CDR3 is 14 amino acids. In germline, CDR1 is SEHNR, CDR2 FQNEAQ (reference sequence). Trimming at V came to 5 bases and at J to 5 bases, leaving 9 bases not matched to a gene.